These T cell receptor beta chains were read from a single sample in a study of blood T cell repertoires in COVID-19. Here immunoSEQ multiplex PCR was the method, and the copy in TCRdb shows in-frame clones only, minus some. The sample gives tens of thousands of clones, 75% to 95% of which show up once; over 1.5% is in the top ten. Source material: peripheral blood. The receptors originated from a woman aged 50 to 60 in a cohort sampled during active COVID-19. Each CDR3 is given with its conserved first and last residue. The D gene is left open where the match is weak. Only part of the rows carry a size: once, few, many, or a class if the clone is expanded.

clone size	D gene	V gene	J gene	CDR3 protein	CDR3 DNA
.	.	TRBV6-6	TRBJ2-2	CASTSRRSTGELFF	TGTGCCAGCACCTCTCGGAGGAGCACCGGGGAGCTGTTTTTT
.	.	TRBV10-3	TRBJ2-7	CAISPGSFEQYF	TGTGCCATCTCGCCAGGGTCGTTCGAGCAGTACTTC
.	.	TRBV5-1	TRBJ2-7	CASSPGTPSAGQYF	TGCGCCAGCAGCCCGGGGACTCCGTCGGCGGGGCAGTACTTC
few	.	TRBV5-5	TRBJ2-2	CASSFYQGGELFF	TGTGCCAGCAGCTTTTACCAGGGCGGGGAGCTGTTTTTT
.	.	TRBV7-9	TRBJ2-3	CASSLVSGSTDTQYF	TGTGCCAGCAGCTTAGTTAGCGGAAGCACAGATACGCAGTATTTT
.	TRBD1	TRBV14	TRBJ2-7	CASSGDRGFYEQYF	TGTGCCAGCAGCGGGGACAGGGGGTTCTACGAGCAGTACTTC
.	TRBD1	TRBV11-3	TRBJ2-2	CASSGQGVGGELFF	TGTGCCAGCAGCGGACAGGGAGTGGGCGGGGAGCTGTTTTTT
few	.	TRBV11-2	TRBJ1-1	CASSLDHRSFTEAFF	TGTGCCAGCAGCTTAGATCATCGGTCCTTCACTGAAGCTTTCTTT
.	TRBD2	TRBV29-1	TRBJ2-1	CSVLGGGLSYNEQFF	TGCAGCGTTCTCGGGGGGGGGCTCTCCTACAATGAGCAGTTCTTC
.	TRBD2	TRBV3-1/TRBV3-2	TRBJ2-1	CASSQWGGSSNEQFF	TGTGCCAGCAGCCAATGGGGCGGGAGTAGCAATGAGCAGTTCTTC
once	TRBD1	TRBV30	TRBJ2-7	CAWTRDRGFEQYF	TGTGCCTGGACCCGGGACAGGGGGTTCGAGCAGTACTTC
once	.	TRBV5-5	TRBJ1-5	CASSLFNSNQPQHF	TGTGCCAGCAGCTTGTTTAATAGCAATCAGCCCCAGCATTTT
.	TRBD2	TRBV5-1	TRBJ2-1	CASSGTSGSYNEQFF	TGCGCCAGCAGCGGGACTAGCGGATCCTACAATGAGCAGTTCTTC
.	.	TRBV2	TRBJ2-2	CASSEQGTANTGELFF	TGTGCCAGCAGTGAACAGGGAACCGCGAACACCGGGGAGCTGTTTTTT
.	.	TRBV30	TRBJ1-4	CAWSRGEGKLFF	TGTGCCTGGAGCCGCGGGGAAGGGAAACTGTTTTTT
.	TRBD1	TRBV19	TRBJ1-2	CASSTVDRGRRGYTF	TGTGCCAGTAGTACGGTAGACAGGGGGCGACGGGGCTACACCTTC
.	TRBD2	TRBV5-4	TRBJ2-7	CASSLSGRQPYEQYF	TGTGCCAGCAGCCTCAGCGGGAGACAACCCTACGAGCAGTACTTC
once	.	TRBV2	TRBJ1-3	CASSVRSAGNTIYF	TGTGCCAGCAGTGTCCGGAGCGCCGGAAACACCATATATTTT
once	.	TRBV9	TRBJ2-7	CASSVATGNYYEQYF	TGTGCCAGCAGCGTAGCCACAGGGAATTACTACGAGCAGTACTTC
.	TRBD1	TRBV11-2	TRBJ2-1	CASSLRGQGYNEQFF	TGTGCCAGCAGCTTAAGGGGACAGGGCTACAATGAGCAGTTCTTC
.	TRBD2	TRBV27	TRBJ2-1	CASSLRLAGGPGEQFF	TGTGCCAGCAGTCTTCGACTAGCGGGAGGGCCTGGGGAGCAGTTCTTC
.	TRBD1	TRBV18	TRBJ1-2	CASSGTGVYGYTF	TGTGCCAGTTCCGGGACAGGGGTCTATGGCTACACCTTC
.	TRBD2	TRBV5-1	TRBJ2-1	CASSLAPLAGDNEQFF	TGCGCCAGCAGCTTGGCCCCACTAGCGGGAGACAATGAGCAGTTCTTC
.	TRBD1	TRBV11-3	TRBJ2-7	CASSPSSTPGQGTLYEQYF	TGTGCCAGCAGCCCTTCCTCCACTCCGGGACAGGGTACACTCTACGAGCAGTACTTC
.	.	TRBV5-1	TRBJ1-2	CASSLDGQKTNYGYTF	TGCGCCAGCAGCTTGGATGGACAGAAAACTAACTATGGCTACACCTTC
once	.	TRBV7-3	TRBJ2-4	CASSLTVGQENIQYF	TGTGCCAGCAGCTTAACCGTGGGACAAGAAAACATTCAGTACTTC
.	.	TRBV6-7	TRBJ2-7	CASKTPGTQMWEQYF	TGTGCCAGCAAAACCCCCGGGACACAAATGTGGGAGCAGTACTTC
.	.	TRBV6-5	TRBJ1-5	CASSVTSDQPQHF	TGTGCCAGCAGCGTCACGAGCGATCAGCCCCAGCATTTT
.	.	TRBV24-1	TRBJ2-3	CATRGNPTDTQYF	TGTGCCACCCGGGGGAATCCCACAGATACGCAGTATTTT
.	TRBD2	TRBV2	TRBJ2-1	CASRGLAASSYNEQFF	TGTGCCAGCAGAGGCCTAGCGGCAAGCTCCTACAATGAGCAGTTCTTC
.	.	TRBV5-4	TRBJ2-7	CASSLARTTKSEQYF	TGTGCCAGCAGCTTGGCACGGACAACAAAATCAGAGCAGTACTTC
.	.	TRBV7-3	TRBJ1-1	CASSSDRGDTEAFF	TGTGCCAGCAGCTCGGACAGAGGGGACACTGAAGCTTTCTTT
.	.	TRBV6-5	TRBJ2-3	CASSLQGWSTDTQYF	TGTGCCAGCAGCCTACAGGGCTGGAGCACAGATACGCAGTATTTT
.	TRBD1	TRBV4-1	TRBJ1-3	CASSQDGDRKLTGNTIYF	TGCGCCAGCAGCCAAGATGGGGACAGAAAACTTACTGGAAACACCATATATTTT
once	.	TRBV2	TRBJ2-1	CASRPDSYNEQFF	TGTGCCAGCAGACCTGACAGTTACAATGAGCAGTTCTTC
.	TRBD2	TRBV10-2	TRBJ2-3	CASSESRSLSGEGAQYF	TGCGCCAGCAGTGAGTCTCGTTCCCTTAGCGGGGAGGGTGCGCAGTATTTT
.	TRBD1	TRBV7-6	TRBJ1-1	CASSLVGRGHTEAFF	TGTGCCAGCAGCTTAGTTGGCAGGGGGCATACTGAAGCTTTCTTT
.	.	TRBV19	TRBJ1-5	CASNRAYSSNQPQHF	TGTGCCAGTAACAGGGCTTACTCTAGCAATCAGCCCCAGCATTTT
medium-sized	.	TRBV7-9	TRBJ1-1	CASSFEGVGTEAFF	TGTGCCAGCAGCTTCGAGGGGGTTGGCACTGAAGCTTTCTTT
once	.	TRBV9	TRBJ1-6	CASSVRTDGPLHF	TGTGCCAGCAGCGTCAGGACAGATGGACCCCTCCACTTT
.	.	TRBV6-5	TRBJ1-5	CASSYSSGNQPQHF	TGTGCCAGCAGTTACTCATCCGGCAATCAGCCCCAGCATTTT
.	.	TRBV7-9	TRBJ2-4	CASSLAPMTSRNIQYF	TGTGCCAGCAGCTTAGCGCCCATGACATCCAGAAACATTCAGTACTTC
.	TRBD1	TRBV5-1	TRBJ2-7	CASSLRDRASYEQYF	TGCGCCAGCAGTCTACGGGACAGAGCTTCCTACGAGCAGTACTTC